Each of the 2 T cell receptor beta chains below was sequenced from the same sample in a study of response to subunit inactivated influenza vaccine. Each CDR3 protein gets one entry after TCRdb re-called the RT-PCR reads with MiXCR. The sample lists about 170,000 distinct CDR3 sequences, approximately 12% occurring once. This same sample was also part of a study on T cells expressing NK-cell markers. Per that study: UMIs were included in TCR beta cDNA generated by 5'RACE template switching.

Sequencing was performed on CD8+ T cells sorted from PBMCs, taken roughly 12 days after vaccination. The receptors were gathered from a man aged 45-60 years who received an inactivated influenza vaccine.

In this sample, this clonotype turned up many times. V gene TRBV4-3 combines with J gene TRBJ1-1; maybe TRBD1 (5 bases). CDR3 length: 13 amino acids. Trimming cost V 2 bases and J 6 bases, with 10 bases left between them. CDR1 is LGHNA, CDR2 YSLEER, per germline. The chain's CDR3 is CASSQRRAAEAFF. The DNA of the CDR3 is TGCGCCAGCAGCCAACGCAGGGCTGCTGAAGCTTTCTTT.

This clonotype came up many times. The chain links TRBV24-1 to TRBJ2-1, with D unresolved. CDR3 size: 13 residues. The V end lost 9 bases, the J end lost 0 bases, and 8 bases lay between the germline ends. The germline V gene has CDR1 KGHDR and CDR2 SFDVKD. CDR3 residues: CATGRSSYNEQFF. CDR3 bases: TGTGCCACCGGACGGAGCTCCTACAATGAGCAGTTCTTC.